The 7 T cell receptor beta chains below were found in one sample sequenced in a study of graft-versus-host responses after intestinal transplantation. Plating of approximately 200,000 CFSE-labeled responder cells was done together with approximately 200,000 irradiated, violet-dye-labeled stimulator cells. The repertoire was sequenced with immunoSEQ multiplex PCR; TCRdb's copy has only in-frame clones and lacks some. This table has 2,200 or so clones, about 37% appearing once. Sample: alloreactive CD8+ T cells from a mixed lymphocyte reaction culture, taken before transplantation. This sample's subset: CFSE-low proliferating T cells sorted from approximately six-day pre-transplant mixed lymphocyte reaction (GvH or HvG direction). Receptor source: a human patient who was an organ donor for intestinal transplantation.

The chain joins TRBV27 to TRBJ2-2; D may be TRBD1 or TRBD2 (6 bases each). Trimming cost V 1 base and J 2 bases, with 11 bases left between them. This CDR3 spans 16 amino acids. Germline loops: CDR1 MNHEY, CDR2 SMNVEV (reference sequence). The CDR3 protein is CASSLWGASNTGELFF. As DNA, the CDR3 is TGTGCCAGCAGTTTATGGGGGGCATCTAACACCGGGGAGCTGTTTTTT.

The chain recombines TRBV19 with TRBJ2-5; the D is unclear. CDR3 length: 15 amino acids. Germline V lookup: CDR1 LNHDA, CDR2 SQIVND (reference sequence). V was pared by 3 bases and J by 1 base, with 12 bases between. The CDR3 nucleotides read TGTGCCAGTAGTATTTCGACGGATCTCCAAGAGACCCAGTACTTC. Its translation is CASSISTDLQETQYF.

The V and J genes are TRBV19 and TRBJ1-1; unclear D gene. V lost 5 bases and J 5 bases, leaving 12 bases between the germline ends. The germline gives CDR1 LNHDA, CDR2 SQIVND (reference sequence). The CDR3 is 13 amino acids. This CDR3 is CASSHAEHTEAFF. The CDR3 DNA reads TGTGCCAGTAGTCATGCAGAACATACTGAAGCTTTCTTT.

As DNA, the CDR3 is TGTGCGGCCGGTAGCGGGGTGGCAGATACGCAGTATTTT. Translation gives CAAGSGVADTQYF. This chain links TRBV27 with TRBJ2-3, with 8 positions matching TRBD2. Germline V gene data show CDR1 as MNHEY and CDR2 as SMNVEV (reference sequence). This CDR3 region has 13 residues.

This rearrangement joins TRBV19 to TRBJ2-7; possibly TRBD1 or TRBD2 for D (5 bases each). The CDR3 sequence is 11 residues long. In germline, CDR1 is LNHDA, CDR2 SQIVND (reference sequence). The V gene lost 6 bases and the J gene lost 3 bases, with 6 bases spanning the gap. The CDR3 DNA reads TGTGCCAGTAGGAGGGGCTACGAGCAGTACTTC. Protein: CASRRGYEQYF.

This CDR3 is CASGVINTEAFF. DNA for the CDR3: TGTGCCAGCGGGGTTATTAACACTGAAGCTTTCTTT. The chain combines TRBV6-6 with TRBJ1-1; D ambiguous. V lost 8 bases to trimming and J lost 2 bases, with 9 bases between them. Per germline, CDR1 MNHNY and CDR2 SVGAGI (reference sequence). This CDR3 is built from 12 residues.

This clone is labeled as large. This chain connects TRBV7-3 to TRBJ2-2; D not certain. The CDR3 consists of 11 residues. Germline V gene data show CDR1 as SGHTA and CDR2 as FQGTGA. V lost 4 bases to trimming and J lost 4 bases, with 1 base between them. The CDR3 sequence is CASSSTGELFF. As DNA, the CDR3 is TGTGCCAGCAGCTCCACCGGGGAGCTGTTTTTT.